The rows below give T cell receptor beta chains drawn from one sample of a study of blood T cells in healthy people across ages. A single record per CDR3 protein comes from TCRdb applying MiXCR to the 5' RACE reads. In the table there are 1.2 million to 1.5 million distinct CDR3 sequences, roughly 45% of which are singletons. The sample consisted of blood. The origin of the receptors is a woman in her late teens or twenties in good health. The CDR3 runs from the conserved cysteine through the conserved F or W. The D gene is left open where the match is weak. The size of a clone is reported for some rows only, either as once, few or many, or as a class for expanded clones.

V gene	clone size	D gene	J gene	CDR3 DNA	CDR3 protein
TRBV29-1	-	-	TRBJ2-1	TGCAGCGTTGGAGTCAAGGCCCACAATGAGCAGTTCTTC	CSVGVKAHNEQFF
TRBV28	few	-	TRBJ1-2	TGTGCCAGCAGTGGGGGTTCTGCAGGGGCTAGCTATGGCTACACCTTC	CASSGGSAGASYGYTF
TRBV6-7	-	-	TRBJ2-7	TGTGCCAGCAGTTACTCTTCGGGGATACCTCCCTACGAGCAGTACTTC	CASSYSSGIPPYEQYF
TRBV7-9	many	TRBD2	TRBJ2-1	TGTGCCAGCAGCTTAGGCGGGAGTGAGCAGTTCTTC	CASSLGGSEQFF
TRBV7-6	-	-	TRBJ2-1	TGTGCCAGCAGCTTAGATTTGACAAGCTCCTACAATGAGCAGTTCTTC	CASSLDLTSSYNEQFF
TRBV12-3/TRBV12-4	few	-	TRBJ2-3	TGTGCCAGCAGTCCCTTGGGAGGAGGCACAGATACGCAGTATTTT	CASSPLGGGTDTQYF
TRBV5-1	few	-	TRBJ2-5	TGCGCCAGCAGCACTGGGACACTCGAAGATAAGGGGACCCAGTACTTC	CASSTGTLEDKGTQYF
TRBV6-5	-	-	TRBJ2-1	TGTGCCAGCAGTTACTCGGCGACCGGGGCTTACAATGAGCAGTTCTTC	CASSYSATGAYNEQFF
TRBV29-1	-	-	TRBJ1-1	TGCAGCGTTGATGCAGGTACCGGCGCTGAAGCTTTCTTT	CSVDAGTGAEAFF
TRBV29-1	-	-	TRBJ2-1	TGCAGCGTTGAAGATACCAGGGCAGAGGATGAGCAGTTCTTC	CSVEDTRAEDEQFF
TRBV20-1	once	TRBD2	TRBJ2-1	TGCAGTGCCTCACTAGCGGGAGGGAGGTATGAGCAGTTCTTC	CSASLAGGRYEQFF
TRBV6-1	-	TRBD2	TRBJ2-1	TGTGCCAGCAGTGAAAGGGGGACTAGCCCGGGACCCTTCAATGAGCAGTTCTTC	CASSERGTSPGPFNEQFF
TRBV4-2	few	-	TRBJ2-1	TGTGCCAGCACCCTCGAGGCGGCGGGATACTTTCCCAATGAGCAGTTCTTC	CASTLEAAGYFPNEQFF
TRBV28	-	-	TRBJ2-7	TGTGCCAGCAGTTTACGCGCAGGGCAGTCCTACGAGCAGTACTTC	CASSLRAGQSYEQYF
TRBV9	-	TRBD1	TRBJ2-2	TGTGCCAGCAGCGCGACAGGGGGCGCCGGGCAGCTGTTTTTT	CASSATGGAGQLFF
TRBV5-1	few	-	TRBJ2-5	TGCGCCAGCAGCTTGGGAGCGCCGGACCCTAGGGGTGAGCAGTACTTC	CASSLGAPDPRGEQYF
TRBV7-9	few	TRBD2	TRBJ2-7	TGTGCCAGCAGCTTCTTGTCGGCTAGCGGGAGGTCGAACGAGCAGTACTTC	CASSFLSASGRSNEQYF
TRBV4-1	few	-	TRBJ2-7	TGCGCCAGCAGCCAAGTTCGCGAAGACTTCTACGAGCAGTACTTC	CASSQVREDFYEQYF
TRBV20-1	-	TRBD2	TRBJ2-1	TGCAGTGCTACCCCCCCGGAAGGGCTAGCGGGACCCACTACCTACAATGAGCAGTTCTTC	CSATPPEGLAGPTTYNEQFF
TRBV7-9	-	TRBD2	TRBJ2-5	TGTGCCAGCTGCCGACTAGCGGGGGGCCAACAAGAGACCCAGTACTTC	CASCRLAGGQQETQYF
TRBV5-1	few	TRBD2	TRBJ2-7	TGCGCCAGCAGCTTGGCTAGCGGGACCATTGGGGAGCAGTACTTC	CASSLASGTIGEQYF
TRBV27	-	-	TRBJ1-4	TGTGCCAGCAGGACTTCTCGAGGGGTCGTAAATGAAAAACTGTTTTTT	CASRTSRGVVNEKLFF
TRBV2	few	TRBD1	TRBJ2-7	TGTGCCAGCAACCCCTCGACAGGGGTATCCTACGAGCAGTACTTC	CASNPSTGVSYEQYF
TRBV5-1	few	-	TRBJ2-1	TGCGCCAGCAGCTGGGATCACAATGAGCAGTTCTTC	CASSWDHNEQFF
TRBV6-6	-	-	TRBJ1-6	TGTGCCAGCAGTTACGCTAATTCACTCCTCCACTTT	CASSYANSLLHF
TRBV7-2	-	-	TRBJ2-5	TGTGCCAGCAGCCATACAGGGTTGGAAGAGACCCAGTACTTC	CASSHTGLEETQYF
TRBV5-1	few	-	TRBJ2-5	TGCGCCAGCAGCTTTAAGCAAGAGACCCAGTACTTC	CASSFKQETQYF